This is a list of T cell receptor beta chains from one sample in a study of T cell responses to AZD1222 COVID-19 vaccine. Here immunoSEQ multiplex PCR was the method, and the copy in TCRdb shows in-frame clones only, minus some. The sample contains about 120,000 clones, roughly 91% of which appear only once. This material consisted of peripheral blood, taken 28 days after the second AZD1222 dose. The receptors come from an adult who received the AZD1222 COVID-19 vaccine. Both conserved end residues are part of each CDR3. The D gene is left open where the match is weak. Size values are once, few and many counts, or a class for expanded clones, and some rows have none.

>TRBJ1-2|.|TRBV5-6|TRBD1
TGTGCCAGCAGCTTGGACCGGACAGGGGATGTCTATGGCTACACCTTC
CASSLDRTGDVYGYTF
>TRBJ2-1|.|TRBV19|.
TGTGCCAGTAGTCACAGTTTCTACAATGAGCAGTTCTTC
CASSHSFYNEQFF
>TRBJ1-1|once|TRBV4-3|.
TGCGCCAGCAGCCAAGAAAATCTGTGGCCCCTGAACACTGAAGCTTTCTTT
CASSQENLWPLNTEAFF
>TRBJ1-1|.|TRBV5-1|.
TGCGCCAGCAGCTCGGGGGTGAGATCGACTGAAGCTTTCTTT
CASSSGVRSTEAFF
>TRBJ2-3|.|TRBV5-1|.
TGCGCCAGCAGCCCGAATAACAGGGGCACAGATACGCAGTATTTT
CASSPNNRGTDTQYF
>TRBJ1-2|.|TRBV5-6|.
TGTGCCAGCAGCTTGGCTAGCGGGGGCCATGGCTACACCTTC
CASSLASGGHGYTF
>TRBJ2-1|.|TRBV3-1/TRBV3-2|.
TGTGCCAGCAGCCATTTATCCGAGGTCCGCTCCTACAATGAGCAGTTCTTC
CASSHLSEVRSYNEQFF
>TRBJ1-5|.|TRBV11-2|.
TGTGCCAGCAGCTTAGGGGGTGATAGCAATCAGCCCCAGCATTTT
CASSLGGDSNQPQHF
>TRBJ2-3|.|TRBV7-9|TRBD2
TGTGCCAGCAGCTTAGGGACTAGCGGGAGCATCGATACGCAGTATTTT
CASSLGTSGSIDTQYF
>TRBJ1-2|.|TRBV6-5|.
TGTGCCAGCAGAACTAAGGTGGGCGGCTACACCTTC
CASRTKVGGYTF
>TRBJ1-5|.|TRBV6-6|TRBD1
TGTGCCAGCACCACACAGGACAGGGGAGCTCAGCCCCAGCATTTT
CASTTQDRGAQPQHF
>TRBJ1-2|once|TRBV15|TRBD1
TGTGCCACCAGCAGGGCCGGGACAGGGGATCTTGGCTACACCTTC
CATSRAGTGDLGYTF
>TRBJ2-5|.|TRBV11-2|.
TGTGCCAGCAGCTTAGATTCCGGGTTGGGGGGTAGAGAGACCCAGTACTTC
CASSLDSGLGGRETQYF
>TRBJ1-6|.|TRBV6-5|.
TGTGCCAGCACGAGCTCCTATAATTCACCCCTCCACTTT
CASTSSYNSPLHF
>TRBJ1-2|.|TRBV28|.
TGTGCCAGCAGTTTAAAGGGTTTCGGCTATGGCTACACCTTC
CASSLKGFGYGYTF
>TRBJ2-1|.|TRBV27|TRBD2
TGTGCCAGCAGTCCTGGACTAGCGGGCCGTGGAGAGCAGTTCTTC
CASSPGLAGRGEQFF
>TRBJ2-3|.|TRBV7-8|.
TGTGCCAGCAGCTTATACAGTACGGGAGTTAGCACAGATACGCAGTATTTT
CASSLYSTGVSTDTQYF
>TRBJ2-6|.|TRBV6-2/TRBV6-3|TRBD2
TGTGCCAGCAGTTACGCTAGCGGGTTGGCTGGGGCCAACGTCCTGACTTTC
CASSYASGLAGANVLTF
>TRBJ2-1|.|TRBV7-2|TRBD1
TGTGCCAGCAGCTCACCCTCGGGACAGGGGCCCTACTCCTACAATGAGCAGTTCTTC
CASSSPSGQGPYSYNEQFF
>TRBJ2-3|.|TRBV7-9|TRBD2
TGTGCCAGCAGCTCACTAGCGGGGGTTACAGATACGCAGTATTTT
CASSSLAGVTDTQYF
>TRBJ2-1|once|TRBV5-1|.
TGCGCCAGCAGCCTAGGGGGTGGCGGTTCCTACAATGAGCAGTTCTTC
CASSLGGGGSYNEQFF
>TRBJ1-1|.|TRBV7-2|.
TGTGCCAGCAGCTTAGGAGCGATAATGGGAACTGAAGCTTTCTTT
CASSLGAIMGTEAFF
>TRBJ1-4|.|TRBV15|.
TGTGCCACCAGCAGTGGACTACCGAGGGAAAAACTGTTTTTT
CATSSGLPREKLFF
>TRBJ2-4|.|TRBV2|.
TGTGCCAGCAGGGCCGGGCGGCCCCAAAACATTCAGTACTTC
CASRAGRPQNIQYF
>TRBJ1-2|.|TRBV7-2|.
TGTGCCAGCAGCCTTACAGGGAGCTATGGCTACACCTTC
CASSLTGSYGYTF
>TRBJ2-3|.|TRBV3-1/TRBV3-2|.
TGTGCCAGCAGCCAGACAGAAGATACGCAGTATTTT
CASSQTEDTQYF
>TRBJ1-3|.|TRBV5-4|.
TGTGCCAGCAGCTACGGTAGCTCTGGAAACACCATATATTTT
CASSYGSSGNTIYF
>TRBJ1-1|.|TRBV10-3|.
TGTGCCACTAGACCTCAGGACATGAACACTGAAGCTTTCTTT
CATRPQDMNTEAFF
>TRBJ2-3|.|TRBV11-2|.
TGTGCCAGCAGCCCCAGGTGGACAGTTTTAAGCACAGATACGCAGTATTTT
CASSPRWTVLSTDTQYF
>TRBJ1-1|.|TRBV5-5|.
TGTGCCAGCAGCGGCGTATATCCGAACACTGAAGCTTTCTTT
CASSGVYPNTEAFF
>TRBJ1-2|.|TRBV4-3|.
TGCGCCAGCAGCCAAGAGGGGGGTCTTCTATCCGGCTACACCTTC
CASSQEGGLLSGYTF
>TRBJ2-1|.|TRBV7-8|.
TGTGCCAGCAGTCCTACGTGGGAGCAGTTCTTC
CASSPTWEQFF
>TRBJ2-5|.|TRBV30|.
TGTGCCTGGAGTCCTCCAAACGGAGAGACCCAGTACTTC
CAWSPPNGETQYF
>TRBJ1-6|.|TRBV4-3|.
TGCGCCAGCAGCCAGCTTAGTTGGTCACCCCTCCACTTT
CASSQLSWSPLHF
>TRBJ1-3|.|TRBV7-9|.
TGTGCCAGCAGCCCCGGGGTCTCTGGAAACACCATATATTTT
CASSPGVSGNTIYF
>TRBJ2-3|.|TRBV7-9|TRBD2
TGTGCCAGCAGCCGTAGCGGGAGGGCGGGCACAGATACGCAGTATTTT
CASSRSGRAGTDTQYF
>TRBJ1-5|.|TRBV6-5|.
TGTGCCAGCGCCAACCATGAAAACCGGGAACCCCAGCATTTT
CASANHENREPQHF
>TRBJ2-3|.|TRBV9|.
TGTGCCAGCAGCGTAGGGCGGACAGATACGCAGTATTTT
CASSVGRTDTQYF
>TRBJ2-7|.|TRBV4-1|.
TGCGCCAGCAGCCAAGATGAGACAGGATCCTACGAGCAGTACTTC
CASSQDETGSYEQYF
>TRBJ1-3|.|TRBV27|.
TGTGCCAGCAGTTTGGGCCCGGGGAACACCATATATTTT
CASSLGPGNTIYF
>TRBJ1-5|.|TRBV19|.
TGTGCCAGTAGTTTCTTATCCACGGGGAATCAGCCCCAGCATTTT
CASSFLSTGNQPQHF
>TRBJ2-7|.|TRBV2|TRBD1
TGTGCCAGCTTCGTAGGACAGGGGGACAACGAGCAGTACTTC
CASFVGQGDNEQYF
>TRBJ2-7|.|TRBV27|.
TGTGCCAGCAGCTTTCGGGGCTCTTACGAGCAGTACTTC
CASSFRGSYEQYF
>TRBJ2-1|.|TRBV5-6|TRBD2
TGTGCCAGCAGCTTGAGCCTAGCGGCGGCCAATGAGCAGTTCTTC
CASSLSLAAANEQFF
>TRBJ1-1|once|TRBV6-5|.
TGTGCCAGCAGTTACTCGAGGAGAGGACCCACTGAAGCTTTCTTT
CASSYSRRGPTEAFF
>TRBJ1-2|.|TRBV11-2|.
TGTGCCAGCAGCCCAGGGGTCTATGGCTACACCTTC
CASSPGVYGYTF
>TRBJ1-6|.|TRBV19|TRBD1
TGTGCCAGTAGACCCTCGGGACAGTATAATTCACCCCTCCACTTT
CASRPSGQYNSPLHF
>TRBJ2-2|.|TRBV6-5|.
TGTGCCAGCAGTTACTCCGGGGAGGTAACCGGGGAGCTGTTTTTT
CASSYSGEVTGELFF
>TRBJ1-5|.|TRBV7-9|TRBD1
TGTGCCAGCAGCGTGGGGACAGGGGTGGGCAATCAGCCCCAGCATTTT
CASSVGTGVGNQPQHF
>TRBJ2-7|.|TRBV30|.
TGTGCCTGGAGCGAGAGTAGCGGTCTCTCCTACGAGCAGTACTTC
CAWSESSGLSYEQYF
>TRBJ1-2|.|TRBV6-1|.
TGTGCCAGCAGTGAGGAAGGCCGGGCATATGGCTACACCTTC
CASSEEGRAYGYTF
>TRBJ1-2|.|TRBV7-9|.
TGTGCCAGCAGCTTAGGGGGAAACTATGGCTACACCTTC
CASSLGGNYGYTF
>TRBJ2-7|few|TRBV10-2|.
TGCGCCAGCATAGGGGCCCTCTCCTACGAGCAGTACTTC
CASIGALSYEQYF
>TRBJ1-1|.|TRBV18|TRBD1
TGTGCCAGCTCACCGACTCAACAGGGGGCAGGTGAAGCTTTCTTT
CASSPTQQGAGEAFF
>TRBJ1-2|once|TRBV19|TRBD1
TGTGCCAGCCGGGACAGGGGGAACTATGGCTACACCTTC
CASRDRGNYGYTF
>TRBJ2-2|once|TRBV7-3|.
TGTGCCAGCAGCTCCCGGCTGCGGAGCGGTGCGAACACCGGGGAGCTGTTTTTT
CASSSRLRSGANTGELFF
>TRBJ2-5|.|TRBV7-9|.
TGTGCCAGCAGATCAGGGGCGGAGACCCAGTACTTC
CASRSGAETQYF